The 12 T cell receptor beta chains given below trace back to one sample, sequenced in a study of post-analysis software for immune sequencing data. Broader study findings: TRBV5-6, TRBV5-1 and TRBV20-1 belonged to a set of roughly 5 TRBV segments that were more frequent in patients than controls.

These receptors have no known antigen. TCR beta cDNA libraries had unique molecular identifiers. TCRdb passed the PCR reads through MiXCR, listing each CDR3 protein once. This repertoire shows roughly 800,000 distinct CDR3 sequences, about 45% found once; its top ten account for roughly 4.4%. Sequencing input: blood. All receptors derive from a girl aged 10 to 17 with multiple sclerosis.

This clonotype appeared a few times. The CDR3 loop reads CASSLAGTSGRVTQYF. The DNA of the CDR3 is TGTGCCAGCAGCTTAGCCGGGACTAGCGGGAGGGTTACGCAGTATTTT. The rearrangement links TRBV7-8 to TRBJ2-3; the match to TRBD2 covers 16 bases. J was trimmed by 8 bases and V by 0 bases; bases with no gene match: 2. This CDR3 has 16 residues. Germline assignment: CDR1 SGHVS and CDR2 FQNEAQ.

The genes are TRBV5-1 and TRBJ2-1, with unresolved D. The germline gives CDR1 SGHRS, CDR2 YFSETQ. V dropped 5 bases and J dropped 9 bases, with 12 bases sitting between them. CDR3 length equals 12 residues. The CDR3 DNA reads TGCGCCAGCAGGCTGTGGCGGTTTGAGCAGTTCTTC. Protein product: CASRLWRFEQFF.

The table lists this clonotype with a few counts. The J gene is TRBJ1-2, the V gene TRBV5-6; D is unresolved. The CDR3 has 14 amino acids. The germline CDR1 and CDR2 sequences are SGHDT and YYEEEE. V dropped 0 bases and J dropped 5 bases, with 11 bases sitting between them. CDR3 loop: CASSLGSGTYGYTF. The CDR3 DNA reads as TGTGCCAGCAGCTTGGGCAGCGGCACTTATGGCTACACCTTC.

This clonotype was seen only a few times. The CDR3 DNA is TGTGCCACCAGTGATCAAGACAGGGGGTCCTACAATGAGCAGTTCTTC. This gives the protein CATSDQDRGSYNEQFF. The chain recombines TRBV24-1 with TRBJ2-1; 9 nucleotides match TRBD1. Germline V gene sequence: CDR1 KGHDR, CDR2 SFDVKD. The CDR3 totals 16 residues. Trimming took 3 bases from V and 1 from J; bases not matched to a gene: 3.

The V and J genes are TRBV24-1 and TRBJ1-5; TRBD1 aligns across 8 bases. V shed 1 base and J 7 bases; nucleotides not matched to a gene: 8. Germline V CDR1 and CDR2: KGHDR, SFDVKD. The CDR3 has 16 amino acids. CDR3 amino acids: CATSDFGQGAYQPQHF. CDR3 in DNA: TGTGCCACCAGTGATTTCGGTCAGGGGGCTTACCAGCCCCAGCATTTT.

This clonotype was seen a few times. The chain links TRBV27 to TRBJ1-1; tentative D call: TRBD1 (5 bases). Germline V lookup: CDR1 MNHEY, CDR2 SMNVEV (reference sequence). The germline V and J ends were trimmed by 8 bases and 4 bases, with 11 bases remaining between them. CDR3 length equals 12 residues. This CDR3 is CASGGGGTEAFF. The CDR3 DNA reads as TGTGCCAGCGGCGGGGGAGGCACTGAAGCTTTCTTT.

This chain links TRBV29-1 with TRBJ1-2, with D possibly TRBD1 on 5 matching bases. Per germline, CDR1 SQVTM and CDR2 ANQGSEA. V was clipped by 6 bases and J by 4 bases, with 24 bases between them. This CDR3 contains 16 residues. The CDR3 protein is CSVLIWGSGISYGYTF. As DNA, the CDR3 is TGCAGCGTCCTAATTTGGGGCAGCGGAATTTCCTATGGCTACACCTTC.

This rearrangement joins TRBV2 to TRBJ1-2, with TRBD1 matching 7 bases. Per germline, CDR1 SNHLY and CDR2 FYNNEI. The V gene end was trimmed by 7 bases and the J gene end by 4 bases; junction bases not matched to a gene: 3. CDR3 length equals 12 residues. The CDR3 reads CASIGTVYGYTF. CDR3 coding DNA: TGTGCCAGCATCGGGACAGTCTATGGCTACACCTTC.

The chain joins TRBV5-1 to TRBJ2-7, with D unresolved. Germline V gene sequence: CDR1 SGHRS, CDR2 YFSETQ. This CDR3 has 13 amino acids. V was shortened by 0 bases and J by 7 bases, with 11 bases between the two germline ends. The CDR3 spells CASSLERAQEQYF. The CDR3 DNA reads TGCGCCAGCAGCTTGGAAAGGGCTCAAGAGCAGTACTTC.

The chain links TRBV6-5 to TRBJ1-6; maybe TRBD1 (5 bases). V was clipped by 0 bases and J by 9 bases, with 12 bases between them. The CDR3 runs 15 residues. The germline gives CDR1 MNHEY, CDR2 SVGAGI. CDR3 protein: CASSYSAGVGSPLHF. For the CDR3, the DNA is TGTGCCAGCAGTTACTCAGCGGGGGTCGGTTCACCCCTCCACTTT.

The chain is built from TRBV20-1 and TRBJ2-7, with a possible D match to TRBD1 (5 bases). Trimming took off 1 base at V and 3 bases at J, with 13 bases between the two ends. Per germline, CDR1 DFQATT and CDR2 SNEGSKA (reference sequence). The CDR3 loop spans 14 amino acids. The CDR3 reads CSARVIGRVYEQYF. DNA for the CDR3: TGCAGTGCTAGAGTGATTGGCAGGGTCTACGAGCAGTACTTC.

This chain links TRBV6-5 with TRBJ1-2; D remains ambiguous. The CDR3 runs 16 residues. Germline V gene lookup returns CDR1 MNHEY and CDR2 SVGAGI. Trimming took off 9 bases at V and 3 bases at J, with 23 bases between the two ends. The CDR3 nucleotides are TGTGCCAGTCACACGACAATGCATGGGAGTTACTATGGCTACACCTTC. Translating it yields CASHTTMHGSYYGYTF.